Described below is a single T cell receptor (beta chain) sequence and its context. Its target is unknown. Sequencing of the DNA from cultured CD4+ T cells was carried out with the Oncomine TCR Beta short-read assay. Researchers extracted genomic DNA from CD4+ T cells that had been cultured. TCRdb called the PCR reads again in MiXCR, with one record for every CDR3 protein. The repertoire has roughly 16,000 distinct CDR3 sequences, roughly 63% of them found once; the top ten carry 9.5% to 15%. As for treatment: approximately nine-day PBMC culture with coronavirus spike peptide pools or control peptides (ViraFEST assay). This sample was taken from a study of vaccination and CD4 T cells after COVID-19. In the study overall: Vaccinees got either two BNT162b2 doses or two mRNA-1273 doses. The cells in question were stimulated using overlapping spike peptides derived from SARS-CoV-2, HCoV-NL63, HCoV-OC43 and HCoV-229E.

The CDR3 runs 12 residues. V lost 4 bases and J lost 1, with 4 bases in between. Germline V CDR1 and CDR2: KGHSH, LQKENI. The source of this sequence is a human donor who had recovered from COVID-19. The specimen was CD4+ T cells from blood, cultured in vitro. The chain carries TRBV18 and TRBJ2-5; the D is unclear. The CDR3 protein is CASSQGQETQYF. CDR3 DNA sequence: TGTGCCAGCTCACAGGGCCAAGAGACCCAGTACTTC.